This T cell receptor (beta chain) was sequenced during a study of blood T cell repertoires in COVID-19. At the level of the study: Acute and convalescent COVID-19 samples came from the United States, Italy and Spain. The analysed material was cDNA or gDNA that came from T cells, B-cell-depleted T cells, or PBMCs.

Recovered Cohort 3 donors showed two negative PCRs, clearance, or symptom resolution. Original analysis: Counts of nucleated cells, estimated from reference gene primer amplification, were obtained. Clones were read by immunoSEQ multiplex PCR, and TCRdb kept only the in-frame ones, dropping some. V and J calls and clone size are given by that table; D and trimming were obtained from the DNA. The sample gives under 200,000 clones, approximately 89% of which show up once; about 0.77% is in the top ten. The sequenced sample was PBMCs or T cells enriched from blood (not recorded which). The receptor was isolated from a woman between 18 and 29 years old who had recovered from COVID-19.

CDR3 residues: CASSPDNSYEQYF. CDR3 DNA sequence: TGTGCCAGCAGCCCGGACAACTCCTACGAGCAGTACTTC. The V and J genes are TRBV7-9 and TRBJ2-7; D is perhaps TRBD1 (5 bases). The V and J ends lost 5 bases and 0 bases respectively, with 8 bases between them. The CDR3 is made up of 13 amino acids. The V gene's germline CDR1 is SEHNR and CDR2 FQNEAQ (reference sequence).